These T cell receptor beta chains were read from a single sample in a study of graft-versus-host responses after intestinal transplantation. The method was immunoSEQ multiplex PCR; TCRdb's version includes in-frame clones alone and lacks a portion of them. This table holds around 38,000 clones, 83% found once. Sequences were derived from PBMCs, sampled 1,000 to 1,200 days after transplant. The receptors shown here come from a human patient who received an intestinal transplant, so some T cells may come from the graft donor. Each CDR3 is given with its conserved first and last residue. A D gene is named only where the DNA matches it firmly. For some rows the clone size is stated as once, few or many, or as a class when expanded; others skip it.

CASSDGLAGDTQYF | TGTGCCAGCAGTGACGGACTAGCGGGAGATACGCAGTATTTT | TRBV6-1 | TRBD2 | - | TRBJ2-3
CSVRQESSYEQYF | TGCAGCGTGCGACAGGAGAGCTCCTACGAGCAGTACTTC | TRBV29-1 | - | once | TRBJ2-7
CAISDPATSSYEQYF | TGTGCCATCAGTGACCCAGCGACCAGCTCCTACGAGCAGTACTTC | TRBV10-3 | - | - | TRBJ2-7
CASSPRTSGDTQYF | TGTGCCAGCAGTCCTCGGACTAGCGGAGATACGCAGTATTTT | TRBV27 | TRBD2 | - | TRBJ2-3
CASSPPSLRQPEETQYF | TGTGCCAGCTCACCACCATCCCTAAGACAGCCCGAAGAGACCCAGTACTTC | TRBV18 | - | - | TRBJ2-5
CASMASGRYEQYF | TGTGCCAGCATGGCTAGCGGGAGGTACGAGCAGTACTTC | TRBV7-8 | TRBD2 | - | TRBJ2-7
CASSVGRFDPGNTIYF | TGCGCCAGCAGCGTTGGCCGGTTTGATCCTGGAAACACCATATATTTT | TRBV5-1 | - | - | TRBJ1-3
CASSEGRLDEQFF | TGTGCCAGCAGTGAAGGGCGGCTGGATGAGCAGTTCTTC | TRBV6-1 | - | - | TRBJ2-1
CASSPRGGISGANVLTF | TGTGCCAGCAGTCCCCGAGGGGGGATATCTGGGGCCAACGTCCTGACTTTC | TRBV7-3 | - | once | TRBJ2-6
CASSEQAGEQYF | TGTGCCAGCAGTGAGCAGGCAGGCGAGCAGTACTTC | TRBV6-1 | - | once | TRBJ2-7
CASSGGPGGPFSNQPQHF | TGTGCCAGCAGCGGCGGGCCAGGGGGCCCGTTTAGCAATCAGCCCCAGCATTTT | TRBV7-9 | TRBD1 | - | TRBJ1-5
CASSMSAGWNEKLFF | TGTGCCAGTAGTATGTCGGCAGGGTGGAATGAAAAACTGTTTTTT | TRBV19 | - | - | TRBJ1-4
CASSFGLAGTETQYF | TGCGCCAGCAGCTTCGGACTAGCGGGGACAGAGACCCAGTACTTC | TRBV5-1 | TRBD2 | - | TRBJ2-5
CASSFNRGLGEKLFF | TGTGCCAGCAGCTTTAACAGGGGGTTGGGTGAAAAACTGTTTTTT | TRBV11-2 | TRBD1 | - | TRBJ1-4
CASGQMAGGGTDTQYF | TGTGCCAGCGGACAGATGGCGGGAGGGGGCACAGATACGCAGTATTTT | TRBV11-1 | TRBD2 | - | TRBJ2-3
CASSLAMGRVGFFGSPLHF | TGTGCCAGCAGCTTAGCAATGGGCAGGGTTGGTTTCTTTGGTTCACCCCTCCACTTT | TRBV7-3 | - | - | TRBJ1-6
CASNFDRANTGELFF | TGTGCCAGCAACTTCGACAGGGCGAACACCGGGGAGCTGTTTTTT | TRBV28 | TRBD1 | - | TRBJ2-2
CASSYSLEGYGYTF | TGTGCCAGCAGTTACTCGCTGGAAGGATATGGCTACACCTTC | TRBV6-6 | - | few | TRBJ1-2
CASSGAENQPQHF | TGCGCCAGCAGCGGGGCCGAGAATCAGCCCCAGCATTTT | TRBV10-2 | - | - | TRBJ1-5
CSVEIAGGFDNEQFF | TGCAGCGTGGAAATAGCGGGAGGCTTCGACAATGAGCAGTTCTTC | TRBV29-1 | TRBD2 | - | TRBJ2-1
CASSGGSSYNSPLHF | TGTGCCAGCAGCGGGGGGAGCTCCTATAATTCACCCCTCCACTTT | TRBV9 | - | - | TRBJ1-6
CASSFGGTRDF | TGTGCCAGCAGCTTCGGGGGGACGAGGGATTTT | TRBV5-6 | TRBD2 | - | TRBJ2-3
CASSIPTSPYGYTF | TGTGCCAGTAGTATACCTACCTCTCCCTATGGCTACACCTTC | TRBV19 | - | - | TRBJ1-2
CASSPREGQSYEQYF | TGTGCCAGCAGCCCTCGAGAGGGACAGTCCTACGAGCAGTACTTC | TRBV13 | TRBD1 | - | TRBJ2-7
CASSSAGTGAYNEQFF | TGTGCCAGCAGCTCAGCCGGGACAGGGGCGTACAATGAGCAGTTCTTC | TRBV5-4 | TRBD1 | - | TRBJ2-1
CASSFGTSANNEQFF | TGTGCCAGCAGCTTCGGGACTAGCGCTAACAATGAGCAGTTCTTC | TRBV5-5 | TRBD2 | - | TRBJ2-1
CASSPYNEQFF | TGTGCCAGCTCACCCTACAATGAGCAGTTCTTC | TRBV18 | - | - | TRBJ2-1
CAIRGSTSGSYEQYF | TGTGCCATCAGGGGATCGACTAGCGGCTCCTACGAGCAGTACTTC | TRBV10-3 | TRBD2 | - | TRBJ2-7
CASSGRTGDNEQFF | TGTGCCAGCAGCGGGCGGACAGGAGACAATGAGCAGTTCTTC | TRBV9 | TRBD1 | few | TRBJ2-1
CASSDNNSPADTQYF | TGTGCCAGCAGTGACAACAATTCCCCAGCAGATACGCAGTATTTT | TRBV6-4 | - | once | TRBJ2-3
CASSLHRQANYEQYF | TGTGCCAGCAGCCTTCACCGACAGGCTAACTACGAGCAGTACTTC | TRBV6-5 | - | - | TRBJ2-7
CASSQETGTNVLTF | TGCGCCAGCAGCCAAGAGACAGGGACCAACGTCCTGACTTTC | TRBV4-1 | TRBD1 | - | TRBJ2-6
CASSPGLAGYNEQFF | TGTGCCAGCAGCCCGGGACTAGCGGGTTACAATGAGCAGTTCTTC | TRBV4-2 | TRBD2 | - | TRBJ2-1
CASRETGDYGYTF | TGTGCCAGCAGAGAGACAGGAGACTATGGCTACACCTTC | TRBV6-1 | - | - | TRBJ1-2
CASSPMGDTNEKLFF | TGTGCCAGCAGCCCAATGGGGGACACTAATGAAAAACTGTTTTTT | TRBV9 | - | - | TRBJ1-4
CASSVTGGHEQYF | TGTGCCAGCAGCGTCACAGGGGGCCACGAGCAGTACTTC | TRBV9 | TRBD1 | - | TRBJ2-7
CASSLTGGRPTDTQYF | TGTGCCAGCAGCTTAACCGGAGGGCGTCCCACAGATACGCAGTATTTT | TRBV7-9 | - | - | TRBJ2-3
CASSYGTSSYEQYF | TGTGCCAGCAGCTATGGGACATCTTCCTACGAGCAGTACTTC | TRBV11-2 | - | - | TRBJ2-7
CASSVEHTGHGYTF | TGTGCCAGCAGCGTAGAACATACAGGGCATGGCTACACCTTC | TRBV9 | - | - | TRBJ1-2